What follows describes a single T cell receptor beta chain. This clone's antigen is unknown. No base quality information exists; no much larger clone differs at one position. This sample was included in a study of beta chain features in type 1 diabetes (dated by TCRdb to the late 2010s). Regarding the study in general: Mean age, gender distribution, total cell number and subset yield did not differ between patients and healthy donors. A total of around 110,000,000 sorted cells were examined across all samples, and a strong correlation was observed between cell number per subset and RNA yield. In the study, recently diagnosed type 1 diabetes patients and matched healthy donors were compared on the TCRB repertoires of their sorted circulating CD4+ T cell subsets. Naive and central memory subsets were obtained from all 30 or so donors, but regulatory and stem cell-like memory subsets were isolated from only 8 patients and roughly 8 healthy donors. Summary of the overall study and its limitations: Because the HLA sub-analyses included only small numbers of individuals, any influence of HLA type on TCRB rearrangement was left unresolved. The naive, central memory and regulatory TCRB repertoires appeared to resemble one another more closely among patients than among healthy donors. PCR may preferentially amplify shorter templates, but because patient and control samples were amplified and corrected together, any resulting skew would affect both groups equally. Because cDNA rather than genomic DNA was sequenced, highly expressing activated cells could have been over-represented, although no difference in activation and CD3 levels was found between groups. Type 1 diabetes patients showed a moderate but significant shortening of TCRB CDR3 length in all four CD4+ subsets. At VDJ recombination sites, patients with type 1 diabetes made fewer insertions and deleted more nucleotides, a pattern implying thymic rearrangement abnormalities.

All of the isolated RNA was reverse transcribed with the High Capacity cDNA Reverse Transcription Kit, so expressed TCRB transcripts were sequenced. Naive, central memory and regulatory T cell samples underwent deep immunoSEQ sequencing, averaging around 3.6 million total reads per sample. Sorted cells were lysed in RLT buffer and RNA was extracted with DNase-treated RNeasy Micro or Mini kits, depending on cell number. Each cell subset was processed on its own to prevent cross-contamination, while patient and healthy donor samples were processed together. The immunoSEQ multiplex PCR was used to amplify TCRB sequences from cDNA, yielding 87-bp fragments that span the CDR3 region. Amplicons were sequenced on the Illumina HiSeq platform. The published analysis was carried out like this. Synthetic template baselines were used to correct PCR bias computationally, reads within Hamming distance 2 were collapsed together, and singletons that could not be merged were discarded. By aligning reads against IMGT, V, D and J genes, CDR3 length, and insertions or deletions at six rearrangement sites were assigned. Clonotype counts were normalized to sorted cell number within each subset before computing true diversity and Gini coefficients with the tcR R package. Repertoire sharing was quantified using the overlap coefficient calculated on TCRB nucleotide sequences. Out-of-frame TCRB sequences from naive cells were analyzed to stand in for the pre-selection repertoire. In TCRdb, the immuneACCESS table is reduced to in-frame sequences with V and J assigned. These tables do not hold every clone; where another copy was compared, an unresolved V gene accounts for under half, and the others remain unexplained. V, J and clone size are those of that table, while D and trimming were read from the DNA. Across this sample there are roughly 330,000 clones, with 13% seen only once. 0.013% to 0.015% of the sample belongs to the ten largest clones.

A single peripheral blood draw of about 116 mL on average was collected from each donor into heparinised tubes. A BD FACSAria II and a panel including CD45RO, CCR7, CD25, CD127, CD95 and CD27 were used to sort naive, central memory, regulatory and stem cell-like memory CD4+ T cells. Purity was above 95% for every sorted population. PBMCs were isolated immediately by Lymphoprep density gradient centrifugation and stained directly without culture. To minimize batch effects, samples were stained and sorted in pairs, one healthy donor with one patient per experiment. Here V drops 10 bases and J drops 2 bases, and the junction holds 11 bases not matched to any gene. As encoded in the germline V gene (reference sequence), CDR1 is MNHEY while CDR2 is SMNVEV. The CDR3 goes from the cysteine to the phenylalanine over 15 residues. Just CDR3 DNA is preserved here, 45 bases in frame from base 1.

Sample: naive CD4+ T cells from blood. In the paper's terms, the cell subset or site label means: true naive CD4+ T cells. The sequence joins TRBV27 to TRBJ2-1, with 7 middle bases fitting TRBD2. The source of this sequence is a woman between 18 and 30 years old with type 1 diabetes. The DNA reads TGTGCCACCTTCTCCCACGGGAGGACCTACAATGAGCAGTTCTTC. This gives the protein CATFSHGRTYNEQFF.